The 8 T cell receptor beta chains listed next were all sequenced from one sample in a study of regulatory T cells in long-lasting Graves disease. As to time point: persistent/refractory GD, antithyroid drugs over 5 years with positive TRAb. The TCR library was prepared using RNA isolated from PBMCs. The TCR beta library used iRepertoire HTBI primers with Arm-PCR amplification of CDR3. TCRdb fed the multiplex PCR reads into MiXCR, producing one record per CDR3 protein. Of about 430,000 distinct CDR3 sequences in the sample, 21% were seen once. The sample was peripheral blood mononuclear cells (PBMCs), taken when the disease was refractory, from a patient treated with antithyroid drugs. These receptors were taken from a female donor with Graves disease.

This clonotype was counted many times. This sequence joins TRBV11-2 and TRBJ2-5; D ambiguous. V lost 7 bases to trimming and J lost 2 bases, with 11 bases between them. Per the germline V gene, CDR1 is SGHAT and CDR2 is FQNNGV. This CDR3 has 13 residues. The CDR3 DNA is TGTGCCAGCACGCCCCACTTGCAAGAGACCCAGTACTTC. It specifies CASTPHLQETQYF.

This clonotype has a handful of counts. The V and J genes are TRBV7-3 and TRBJ2-2, with TRBD2 identical over 13 bases. The trim removed 1 base at V and 1 base at J, leaving 9 bases unmatched. In germline, CDR1 is SGHTA, CDR2 FQGTGA. The CDR3 has 20 residues. CDR3 loop: CASSLRFGLAGAWNTGELFF. The DNA for the CDR3 is TGTGCCAGCAGCTTAAGGTTCGGACTAGCGGGAGCTTGGAACACCGGGGAGCTGTTTTTT. The whole variable domain, remainder taken from reference TRBV7-3 and TRBJ2-2, is GAGVSQTPSNKVTEKGKYVELRCDPISGHTALYWYRQSLGQGPEFLIYFQGTGAADDSGLPNDRFFAVRPEGSVSTLKIQRTERGDSAVYLCASSLRFGLAGAWNTGELFFGEGSRLTVL.

The V gene is TRBV6-1, the J gene TRBJ2-7, with unresolved D. Deletions cut 8 bases from V and 6 bases from J, with 20 bases between. Germline V gene sequence: CDR1 MNHNS, CDR2 SASEGT. This CDR3 is 14 amino acids long. DNA for the CDR3: TGTGCCAGCGTTCGTAGTGAATGGGGTCGCGAGCAGTACTTC. Protein sequence: CASVRSEWGREQYF.

This clonotype was seen many times. V gene TRBV28 combines with J gene TRBJ2-2; 8 bases map to TRBD2. J gave up 0 bases and V 6 bases, and 6 bases lay outside the gene matches. Germline V gene sequence: CDR1 MDHEN, CDR2 SYDVKM. The CDR3 loop spans 16 amino acids. Here the CDR3 reads CASSPSGGANTGELFF. CDR3 coding DNA: TGTGCCAGCAGCCCCAGCGGGGGCGCGAACACCGGGGAGCTGTTTTTT. The full variable domain, in which reference TRBV28 and TRBJ2-2 provide the parts outside the CDR3, is DVKVTQSSRYLVKRTGEKVFLECVQDMDHENMFWYRQDPGLGLRLIYFSYDVKMKEKGDIPEGYSVSREKKERFSLILESASTNQTSMYLCASSPSGGANTGELFFGEGSRLTVL.

There are a few counts of this clonotype. This chain's CDR3 is CASSSDRPHEQYF. CDR3 nucleotide sequence: TGTGCCAGCAGCTCGGACAGGCCCCACGAGCAGTACTTC. V and J are TRBV7-2 and TRBJ2-7, with 7 positions matching TRBD1. Looked up from germline, CDR1 is SGHTA and CDR2 is FQGNSA. Trimming removed 4 bases from V and 5 bases from J; junction bases left unmatched: 5. This CDR3 has 13 residues.

This chain links TRBV3-1 with TRBJ1-5; D not resolved. Trimming took 2 bases from V and 6 from J, leaving 8 bases between them. The CDR3 consists of 13 residues. Germline V gives CDR1 LGHDT, CDR2 YNNKEL (reference sequence). The DNA of the CDR3 is TGTGCCAGCAGCCAAATGCGGGGTCAGCCCCAGCATTTT. This sequence encodes CASSQMRGQPQHF.

The gene calls are TRBV14 and TRBJ2-7; the match to TRBD2 covers 13 bases. V dropped 1 base and J dropped 0; count of bases not matched to a gene: 6. Germline lookup yields CDR1 SGHDN and CDR2 FVKESK. The CDR3 is 18 residues long. For the CDR3, the DNA is TGTGCCAGCAGCCAAGGGGGGACTAGCGGGACGATCTCCTACGAGCAGTACTTC. Its translation is CASSQGGTSGTISYEQYF.

This clonotype occurred many times. This rearrangement joins TRBV10-3 to TRBJ2-7; maybe TRBD2 (5 bases). V lost 5 bases to trimming and J lost 4 bases, with 18 bases between them. Germline V gene sequence: CDR1 ENHRY, CDR2 SYGVKD. The CDR3 runs to 15 residues. The CDR3 DNA follows: TGTGCCATCAGTTCGACCTCAAGCGGAACATACGAGCAGTACTTC. Translation gives CAISSTSSGTYEQYF.